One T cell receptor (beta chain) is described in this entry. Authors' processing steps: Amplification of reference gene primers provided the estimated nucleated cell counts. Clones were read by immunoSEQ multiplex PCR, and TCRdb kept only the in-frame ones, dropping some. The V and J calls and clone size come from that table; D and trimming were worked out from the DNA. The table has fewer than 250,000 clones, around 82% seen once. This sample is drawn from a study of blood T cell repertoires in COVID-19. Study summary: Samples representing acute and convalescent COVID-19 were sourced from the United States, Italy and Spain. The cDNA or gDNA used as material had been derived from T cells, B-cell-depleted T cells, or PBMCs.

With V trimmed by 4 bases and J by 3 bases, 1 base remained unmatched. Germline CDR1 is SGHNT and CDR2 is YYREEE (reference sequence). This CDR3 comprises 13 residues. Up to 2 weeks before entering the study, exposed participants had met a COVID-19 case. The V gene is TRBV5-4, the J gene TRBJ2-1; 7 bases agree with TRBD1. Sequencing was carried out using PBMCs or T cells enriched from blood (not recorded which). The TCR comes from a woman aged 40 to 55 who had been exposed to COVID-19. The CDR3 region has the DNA TGTGCCAGCAGCAGGGACAGCTACAATGAGCAGTTCTTC. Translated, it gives CASSRDSYNEQFF.